The 24 T cell receptor beta chains listed next were all sequenced from one sample in a study of T-cell reconstitution after alpha-beta-depleted transplantation in children. TCRbeta library preparation incorporated unique molecular identifiers. TCRdb itself ran the PCR reads through MiXCR, one entry per CDR3 protein. The table shows 900,000 or so distinct CDR3 sequences, with 15% to 20% occurring only once. The input for sequencing was PBMCs, mostly from graft donor cells, taken 360 days after TCRalphabeta/CD19-depleted stem cell transplant. The receptors come from a male patient aged 10 to 17 who had a stem cell transplant for acute lymphoblastic leukemia, so the T cells may come from the graft donor.

The J gene is TRBJ2-7, the V gene TRBV5-1, with TRBD1 identical over 11 bases. CDR1 is SGHRS and CDR2 is YFSETQ in the germline V gene. This CDR3 has 16 residues. The ends lost 0 bases at V and 2 bases at J; junction bases unmatched: 4. The CDR3 DNA reads TGCGCCAGCAGCTTGGCGATGGGACAGGGGGCCTACGAGCAGTACTTC. Translated: CASSLAMGQGAYEQYF. The full variable domain, its missing parts supplied by reference TRBV5-1 and TRBJ2-7, is KAGVTQTPRYLIKTRGQQVTLSCSPISGHRSVSWYQQTPGQGLQFLFEYFSETQRNKGNFPGRFSGRQFSNSRSEMNVSTLELGDSALYLCASSLAMGQGAYEQYFGPGTRLTVT.

This clonotype was observed a few times. This chain uses TRBV7-9 with TRBJ2-1, with a tentative D call TRBD2 (5 bases). CDR3 length: 12 residues. The germline CDR1 and CDR2 sequences are SEHNR and FQNEAQ (reference sequence). Trimming cost V 6 bases and J 13 bases, with 16 bases left between them. DNA of the CDR3: TGTGCCAGCAGTCGGACTGCTTGGGAACAGTTCTTC. It specifies CASSRTAWEQFF.

This clonotype was seen a few times. The chain combines TRBV5-1 with TRBJ2-1; D call uncertain. V shed 7 bases and J shed 0 bases, with 17 bases lying between them. Germline V CDR1 and CDR2: SGHRS, YFSETQ. The CDR3 sequence is 16 residues long. The CDR3 region has the DNA TGCGCCAGCGGGAAAAACAGAAAAAGCTCCTACAATGAGCAGTTCTTC. Translating it yields CASGKNRKSSYNEQFF.

This clonotype has more than one count but fewer than ten. The rearrangement uses TRBV2 and TRBJ1-4; the D is unclear. The CDR3 length is 16 residues. V lost 6 bases and J lost 0, with 14 bases in between. The germline CDR1 and CDR2 sequences are SNHLY and FYNNEI. The CDR3 coding sequence is TGTGCCAGCAGACGAGAGGAATTTGCAACTAATGAAAAACTGTTTTTT. Residues: CASRREEFATNEKLFF. Full variable domain (outside the CDR3, taken from reference TRBV2 and TRBJ1-4): EPEVTQTPSHQVTQMGQEVILRCVPISNHLYFYWYRQILGQKVEFLVSFYNNEISEKSEIFDDQFSVERPDGSNFTLKIRSTKLEDSAMYFCASRREEFATNEKLFFGSGTQLSVL.

The chain has TRBV2 and TRBJ2-5, with 9 bases fitting TRBD2. This CDR3 is 14 amino acids long. The V gene end was trimmed by 6 bases and the J gene end by 1 base; junction bases not matched to a gene: 3. The germline V gene encodes CDR1 SNHLY and CDR2 FYNNEI. CDR3 in amino acids: CASREREAQETQYF. The CDR3, as DNA: TGTGCCAGCAGAGAGCGGGAGGCCCAAGAGACCCAGTACTTC.

This clonotype was counted a few times. The chain recombines TRBV29-1 with TRBJ2-2; 7 bases align to TRBD1. This CDR3 comprises 15 residues. The germline CDR1 and CDR2 sequences are SQVTM and ANQGSEA. Trimming removed 5 bases from V and 6 bases from J; junction bases left unmatched: 12. The CDR3 bases are TGCAGCGTTTTGACAGGGTCGAGTATCCCCGGGGAGCTGTTTTTT. Translating it yields CSVLTGSSIPGELFF.

This chain uses TRBV27 with TRBJ2-5, with D possibly being TRBD2 (6 bases). Germline lookup yields CDR1 MNHEY and CDR2 SMNVEV (reference sequence). Trimming removed 3 bases at V and 5 bases at J, with 13 bases between. CDR3 length: 14 residues. The CDR3 coding sequence is TGTGCCAGCAGTTTCACACATGGAGGGGAGACCCAGTACTTC. Amino acid sequence: CASSFTHGGETQYF.

V gene TRBV6-1 combines with J gene TRBJ2-3; either TRBD1 or TRBD2 may fit D (5 bases each). V lost 6 bases and J 5 bases, leaving 21 bases between the germline ends. Germline assignment: CDR1 MNHNS and CDR2 SASEGT. CDR3 length equals 16 residues. CDR3 nucleotides: TGTGCCAGCAGGGAAATAAAACGGGGCCGAAGAGATACGCAGTATTTT. Its translation is CASREIKRGRRDTQYF.

This clonotype occurred many times. One junction end does not reproduce the germline sequence, and a read error may be involved. This chain uses TRBV5-1 with TRBJ2-5; D not certain. Germline lookup yields CDR1 SGHRS and CDR2 YFSETQ. The CDR3 runs 11 residues. The CDR3 coding sequence is TGTGCCAGCAGTCTGAAAGAGACCCAGTACTTC. Amino acid sequence: CASSLKETQYF.

This sequence joins TRBV5-1 and TRBJ2-1; perhaps TRBD2 as D (5 bases). V was shortened by 6 bases and J by 0 bases, with 10 bases between the two germline ends. This CDR3 contains 14 residues. Germline V gene data show CDR1 as SGHRS and CDR2 as YFSETQ. CDR3 in DNA: TGCGCCAGCACCCAAGGGAGCTCCTACAATGAGCAGTTCTTC. It specifies CASTQGSSYNEQFF. Combining the CDR3 with reference TRBV5-1 and TRBJ2-1 gives the whole variable domain KAGVTQTPRYLIKTRGQQVTLSCSPISGHRSVSWYQQTPGQGLQFLFEYFSETQRNKGNFPGRFSGRQFSNSRSEMNVSTLELGDSALYLCASTQGSSYNEQFFGPGTRLTVL.

The sample holds a few counts of this clonotype. CDR3 sequence reads: CASSGGLMNTEAFF. For the CDR3, the DNA is TGTGCCAGCAGTGGTGGCCTAATGAACACTGAAGCTTTCTTT. The chain couples TRBV12-3 or TRBV12-4 to TRBJ1-1; D ambiguous. The ends were cut back, 5 bases at V and 0 bases at J, with 10 bases in the middle. CDR3 length equals 14 residues.

This clonotype appeared a few times. CDR3 in amino acids: CASSSRDFNTEAFF. The DNA of the CDR3 is TGTGCCAGCAGCTCCAGGGACTTTAACACTGAAGCTTTCTTT. This sequence joins TRBV5-6 and TRBJ1-1; D might be TRBD1 (5 bases). Germline V gives CDR1 SGHDT, CDR2 YYEEEE. This CDR3 has 14 amino acids. The V end lost 3 bases, the J end lost 2 bases, and 11 bases lay between the germline ends.

This clonotype was counted between two and nine times. This chain links TRBV3-1 with TRBJ2-1, with D perhaps given as TRBD1 or TRBD2 (6 bases each). Germline loops: CDR1 LGHDT, CDR2 YNNKEL (reference sequence). Deletions cut 3 bases from V and 4 bases from J, with 19 bases between. The CDR3 loop spans 17 amino acids. CDR3 sequence: CASSHRPWGANYNEQFF. CDR3 DNA: TGTGCCAGCAGCCACAGGCCATGGGGGGCGAATTACAATGAGCAGTTCTTC.

The gene calls are TRBV5-1 and TRBJ1-1; tentative D call: TRBD1 (5 bases). V lost 2 bases, J lost 4 bases, and 18 bases lay in between. Germline V gives CDR1 SGHRS, CDR2 YFSETQ. This CDR3 is 16 amino acids long. CDR3 residues: CASSFGESAGGTEAFF. CDR3 in DNA: TGCGCCAGCAGCTTCGGGGAGTCAGCGGGGGGCACTGAAGCTTTCTTT.

There are many counts of this clonotype. The chain has TRBV20-1 and TRBJ1-1, with D unclear. Germline lookup yields CDR1 DFQATT and CDR2 SNEGSKA (reference sequence). The CDR3 contains 12 residues. The germline V and J ends were trimmed by 2 bases and 1 base, with 5 bases remaining between them. The CDR3 sequence: CSARRQNTEAFF. CDR3 DNA: TGCAGTGCTAGAAGGCAGAACACTGAAGCTTTCTTT.

This clonotype was recorded a few times. In nucleotides, the CDR3 is TGTGCCAGCAGTCAAATAGCGGGGCAAGCCAAAAACATTCAGTACTTC. Amino acid sequence: CASSQIAGQAKNIQYF. This chain uses TRBV27 with TRBJ2-4, with TRBD2 matching over 8 bases. CDR3 length: 16 amino acids. Unmatched junction bases numbered 6, after V lost 5 bases and J lost 0 bases. Germline-derived CDR1 and CDR2 are MNHEY and SMNVEV (reference sequence).

This sequence joins TRBV4-1 and TRBJ2-1, with D tentatively TRBD2 (6 bases). The CDR3 loop spans 17 amino acids. Germline CDR1 MGHRA, CDR2 YSYEKL. Trimming cost V 1 base and J 2 bases, with 15 bases left between them. CDR3 residues: CASSQVYGRLAYNEQFF. Written as DNA, the CDR3 is TGCGCCAGCAGCCAAGTCTACGGAAGACTAGCCTACAATGAGCAGTTCTTC.

The gene calls are TRBV19 and TRBJ2-2, with TRBD2 matching 7 bases. This CDR3 is built from 14 residues. V dropped 7 bases and J dropped 5; count of bases not matched to a gene: 7. CDR1 LNHDA and CDR2 SQIVND come from the germline V gene (reference sequence). The CDR3 region has the DNA TGTGCCAGTACCCTAGCGGTGACGACCGGGGAGCTGTTTTTT. Amino acid sequence: CASTLAVTTGELFF. The variable domain in full, with the rest retrieved from reference TRBV19 and TRBJ2-2, is DGGITQSPKYLFRKEGQNVTLSCEQNLNHDAMYWYRQDPGQGLRLIYYSQIVNDFQKGDIAEGYSVSREKKESFPLTVTSAQKNPTAFYLCASTLAVTTGELFFGEGSRLTVL.

Only a few counts were recorded for this clonotype. This CDR3 reads CASSLPGQPTDTQYF. The CDR3 DNA follows: TGTGCCAGCAGCCTCCCGGGACAGCCCACAGATACGCAGTATTTT. V and J are TRBV9 and TRBJ2-3; TRBD1 aligns across 7 bases. Germline V gene data show CDR1 as SGDLS and CDR2 as YYNGEE. CDR3 length: 15 residues. V lost 4 bases and J lost 2; bases outside the gene matches: 7.

V is TRBV5-1 and J is TRBJ2-7, with D perhaps matching TRBD1 (6 bases). The germline V gene encodes CDR1 SGHRS and CDR2 YFSETQ. CDR3 size: 14 residues. Deletions cut 4 bases from V and 0 bases from J, with 11 bases between. The CDR3 here is CASSLRQASYEQYF. The CDR3 DNA reads TGCGCCAGCAGCCTTAGACAGGCCTCCTACGAGCAGTACTTC.

This clonotype was seen more than once but under ten times. The rearrangement joins TRBV7-9 to TRBJ2-7; 8 bases are shared with TRBD2. The junction had 5 bases not matched to a gene; V was cut back by 4 bases and J by 0 bases. Germline CDR1 and CDR2: SEHNR and FQNEAQ (reference sequence). This CDR3 is built from 15 residues. The CDR3 region has the DNA TGTGCCAGCAGCTCGGGGGGGCCCAGCTCCTACGAGCAGTACTTC. It translates to CASSSGGPSSYEQYF.

Only a few counts were recorded for this clonotype. V gene TRBV20-1 combines with J gene TRBJ2-7, with D perhaps TRBD1 (6 bases). The CDR3 loop spans 16 amino acids. Germline V CDR1 and CDR2: DFQATT, SNEGSKA (reference sequence). The V end was cut by 3 bases, the J end by 4 bases, with 22 bases between. CDR3 bases: TGCAGTGCTAGCCCGGTGCAGGCCCGCACAGGGTACGAGCAGTACTTC. It codes for CSASPVQARTGYEQYF.

This rearrangement joins TRBV27 to TRBJ1-2; D is perhaps TRBD1 (5 bases). Germline CDR1 and CDR2: MNHEY and SMNVEV (reference sequence). This CDR3 spans 14 amino acids. V was cut by 3 bases and J by 7 bases, with 15 bases left in between. In nucleotides, the CDR3 is TGTGCCAGCAGTTTTGCCCAGGGCCCCAGTGGCTACACCTTC. Amino acids: CASSFAQGPSGYTF.

The chain joins TRBV6-5 to TRBJ2-5; the D gene is possibly TRBD1 (5 bases). Between the trimmed V and J ends, which lost 2 bases and 0 bases, there was a span of 13 bases. The CDR3 is 16 residues long. Per the germline V gene, CDR1 is MNHEY and CDR2 is SVGAGI. CDR3 in amino acids: CASSYAETVYQETQYF. In DNA form, the CDR3 reads TGTGCCAGCAGTTACGCGGAGACAGTCTACCAAGAGACCCAGTACTTC.